The 13 T cell receptor beta chains given below trace back to one sample, sequenced in a study of technical replicates of blood from several donors. TCRdb's table, derived via immunoSEQ multiplex PCR, lists solely in-frame clones and lacks some. The sample has about 82,000 clones, over 90% seen once. Sequenced: T cells isolated from PBMCs. Receptor source: a human donor in good health.

CDR3 sequence: CAISSGRETQYF. The CDR3 bases are TGTGCCATCAGTAGCGGGAGAGAGACCCAGTACTTC. The V gene is TRBV10-3, the J gene TRBJ2-5; TRBD2 aligns across 8 bases. V was pared by 5 bases and J by 4 bases, with 0 bases of the junction left unmatched. The CDR3 runs 12 residues. The germline V gene has CDR1 ENHRY and CDR2 SYGVKD.

The chain employs TRBV5-1 and TRBJ2-2; D remains unclear. The V gene lost 4 bases and the J gene lost 4 bases, with 11 bases spanning the gap. The CDR3 is 14 amino acids. Germline CDR1 SGHRS, CDR2 YFSETQ. CDR3 nucleotides: TGCGCCAGCAGCACGGTTGTCGGCACCGGGGAGCTGTTTTTT. Amino acids: CASSTVVGTGELFF. The full variable domain, with the rest looked up from reference TRBV5-1 and TRBJ2-2, is KAGVTQTPRYLIKTRGQQVTLSCSPISGHRSVSWYQQTPGQGLQFLFEYFSETQRNKGNFPGRFSGRQFSNSRSEMNVSTLELGDSALYLCASSTVVGTGELFFGEGSRLTVL.

The genes are TRBV7-6 and TRBJ1-1, with D unresolved. Germline V gene sequence: CDR1 SGHVS, CDR2 FNYEAQ. V was trimmed by 3 bases and J by 1 base, leaving 9 bases between them. This CDR3 contains 14 residues. The CDR3 DNA sequence: TGTGCCAGCAGCTTTTACGGGGAGAACACTGAAGCTTTCTTT. Amino acids: CASSFYGENTEAFF.

The V gene is TRBV27, the J gene TRBJ2-7; TRBD1 is a possible D gene (6 bases). The V end lost 3 bases, the J end lost 4 bases, and 13 bases lay between the germline ends. Germline loops: CDR1 MNHEY, CDR2 SMNVEV (reference sequence). The CDR3 covers 14 residues. The DNA of the CDR3 is TGTGCCAGCAGTTTTGGGACAATCCAATACGAGCAGTACTTC. Its protein is CASSFGTIQYEQYF.

This chain joins TRBV2 and TRBJ1-5; TRBD1 might be the D (5 bases). Germline V gene data show CDR1 as SNHLY and CDR2 as FYNNEI. This CDR3 has 15 residues. Trimming removed 6 bases at V and 2 bases at J, with 14 bases between. CDR3 sequence reads: CASSWDGGGNQPQHF. As DNA, the CDR3 is TGTGCCAGCAGCTGGGACGGCGGGGGCAATCAGCCCCAGCATTTT.

The chain uses TRBV6-5 and TRBJ1-1, with D tentatively TRBD1 (5 bases). The V end lost 5 bases, the J end lost 6 bases, and 10 bases lay between the germline ends. The CDR3 contains 12 residues. Germline V gene lookup returns CDR1 MNHEY and CDR2 SVGAGI. The CDR3 DNA is TGTGCCAGCAGTCCGGGGGTGTCTGAAGCTTTCTTT. Its protein product is CASSPGVSEAFF.

The DNA for the CDR3 is TGTGCCAGCAATTCCAGGGGGAACAATGAGCAGTTCTTC. Its translation: CASNSRGNNEQFF. The rearrangement joins TRBV6-6 to TRBJ2-1; the match to TRBD1 covers 7 bases. Trimming cost V 7 bases and J 5 bases; bases outside gene matches: 5. Germline values: CDR1 MNHNY, CDR2 SVGAGI (reference sequence). This CDR3 is 13 amino acids long.

The chain couples TRBV29-1 to TRBJ1-1; 7 bases are shared with TRBD1. This CDR3 spans 14 amino acids. The trim removed 4 bases at V and 1 base at J, leaving 6 bases unmatched. CDR1 SQVTM and CDR2 ANQGSEA come from the germline V gene. The CDR3 nucleotides are TGCAGCGTTGTAGGGACAGACGAGAACACTGAAGCTTTCTTT. Amino acid sequence: CSVVGTDENTEAFF.

The chain recombines TRBV20-1 with TRBJ1-3; D remains ambiguous. Germline V gene data show CDR1 as DFQATT and CDR2 as SNEGSKA (reference sequence). V was pared by 5 bases and J by 7 bases, with 6 bases between. The CDR3 runs to 10 residues. The CDR3, as DNA: TGCAGTGCTTACAGTAACACCATATATTTT. This translates into CSAYSNTIYF.

The rearrangement uses TRBV7-2 and TRBJ2-1; 8 positions agree with TRBD2. Trimming took 4 bases from V and 1 from J; bases not matched to a gene: 6. From germline, CDR1 is SGHTA and CDR2 FQGNSA. CDR3 length: 16 residues. CDR3 bases: TGTGCCAGCAGCTCTTCTAGCGGGCCATCCTACAATGAGCAGTTCTTC. It specifies CASSSSSGPSYNEQFF.

The chain links TRBV6-1 to TRBJ2-7, with 9 bases lining up with TRBD2. The trim removed 4 bases at V and 3 bases at J, leaving 1 base unmatched. This CDR3 is built from 13 residues. Germline CDR1 reads MNHNS; CDR2 reads SASEGT. This chain's CDR3 is CASSGLAVYEQYF. The CDR3 DNA reads as TGTGCCAGCAGTGGACTAGCGGTCTACGAGCAGTACTTC.

This rearrangement joins TRBV30 to TRBJ1-2, with D possibly being TRBD1 (5 bases). Germline lookup yields CDR1 GTSNPN and CDR2 SVGIG (reference sequence). The germline V and J ends were trimmed by 2 bases and 8 bases, with 15 bases remaining between them. The CDR3 spans 13 residues. The CDR3 is CAWSYRTGDGYTF. The CDR3 coding sequence is TGTGCCTGGAGTTATCGAACGGGGGACGGCTACACCTTC.

V is TRBV4-1 and J is TRBJ2-2, with 14 bases matching TRBD2. V trimming: 0 bases; J trimming: 6 bases; junction bases outside the gene matches: 3. Germline CDR1 is MGHRA and CDR2 is YSYEKL. The CDR3 contains 17 residues. In DNA, the CDR3 is TGCGCCAGCAGCCAAGAGGGACTAGCGGGAGTGGCCGGGGAGCTGTTTTTT. This sequence encodes CASSQEGLAGVAGELFF.